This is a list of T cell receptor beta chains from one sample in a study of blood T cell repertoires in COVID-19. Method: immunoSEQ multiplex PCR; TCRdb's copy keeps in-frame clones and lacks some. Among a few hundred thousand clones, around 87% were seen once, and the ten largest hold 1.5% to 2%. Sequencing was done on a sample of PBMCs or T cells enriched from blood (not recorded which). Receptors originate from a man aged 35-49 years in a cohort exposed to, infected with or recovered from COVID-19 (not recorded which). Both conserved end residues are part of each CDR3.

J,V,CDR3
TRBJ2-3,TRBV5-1,CASSLARVTDTQYF
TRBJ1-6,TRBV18,CASSPPGQGDSPLHF
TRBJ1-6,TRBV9,CASSAGGGSYNSPLHF
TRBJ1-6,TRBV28,CASSFRENSPLHF
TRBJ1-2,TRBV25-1,CASSELGQGNYGYTF
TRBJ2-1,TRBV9,CASSGSGTSGRTSYNEQFF
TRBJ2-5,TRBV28,CASSSQGLAEQETQYF
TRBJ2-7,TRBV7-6,CASRPGTGGPYEQYF
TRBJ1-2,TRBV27,CASSLRVGAIYTF
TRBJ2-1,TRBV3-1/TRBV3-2,CASSQTRQGYNEQFF
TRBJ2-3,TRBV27,CASSLGRGTDTQYF
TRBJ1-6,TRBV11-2,CASSYGQTNSPLHF
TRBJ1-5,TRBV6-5,CASSYEKTQGNQPQHF
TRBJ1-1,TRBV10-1,CASSDRFGAQGPEAFF
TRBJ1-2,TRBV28,CATSEGINYGYTF
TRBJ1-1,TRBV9,CASSVGSGRQNTEAFF
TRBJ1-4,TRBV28,CASSITGLTNEKLFF
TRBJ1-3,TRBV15,CATSRDPQRRSGNTIYF
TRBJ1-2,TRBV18,CASSPPSDGYTF
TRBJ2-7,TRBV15,CATSRVLGIAGDELYF
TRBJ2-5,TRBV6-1,CASSEALPGGRKTQYF
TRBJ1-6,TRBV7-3,CASSLSAGVLYNSPLHF
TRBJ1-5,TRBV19,CASSPGGNQPQHF
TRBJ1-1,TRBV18,CASSPLPGQNTEAFF
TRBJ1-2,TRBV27,CASSPSLLYGYTF
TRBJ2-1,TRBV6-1,CASSEVLGGTVVEQFF
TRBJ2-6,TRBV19,CASSSGLNSGANVLTF
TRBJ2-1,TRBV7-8,CASRTTGQGYNEQFF
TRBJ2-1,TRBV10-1,CASSESIGPGVEQFF
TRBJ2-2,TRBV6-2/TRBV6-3,CASSYLLADTGELFF
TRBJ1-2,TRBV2,CASSDEGTGFSGYTF
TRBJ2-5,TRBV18,CASSPPGRGREETQYF
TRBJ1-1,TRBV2,CASRGQYEAFF
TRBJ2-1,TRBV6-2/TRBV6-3,CASSPPLGTVDPPPFF
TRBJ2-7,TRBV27,CASSRGLAGGYEQYF
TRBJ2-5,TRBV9,CASSVQGGEETQYF
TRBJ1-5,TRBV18,CASSPSPVTSNQPQHF
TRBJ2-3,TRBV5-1,CASQRDSLNTQYF
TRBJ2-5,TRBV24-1,CATSDIGGLETQYF
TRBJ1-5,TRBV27,CASSQDRVEPQHF
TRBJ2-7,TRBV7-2,CASSLGSTYEQYF
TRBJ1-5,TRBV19,CASSIRAGGIQPQHF
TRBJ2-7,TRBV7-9,CASSSTGTSYEQYF
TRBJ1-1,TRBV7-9,CASSHGTGDEAFF
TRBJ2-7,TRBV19,CASSRDSLYEQYF
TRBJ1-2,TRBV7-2,CASSSGQGAGYGYTF
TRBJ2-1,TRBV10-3,CAISEPPGQGSNEQFF
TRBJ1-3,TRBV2,CASGRGQSDTIYF
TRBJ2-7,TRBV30,CAWSGGWSSYEQYF
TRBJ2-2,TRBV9,CASTPKLNTGELFF
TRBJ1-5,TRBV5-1,CASSLTGNQPQHF
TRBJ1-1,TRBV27,CASSLNRIRNTEAFF
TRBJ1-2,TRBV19,CASYGTDYGYTF
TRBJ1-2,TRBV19,CASSTGWNRVLGYTF
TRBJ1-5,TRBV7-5,CVPRVREPQHF